These T cell receptor beta chains were read from a single sample in a study of cytomegalovirus exposure and HLA in healthy donors. Measured with immunoSEQ multiplex PCR; TCRdb has only the in-frame clones, and not every one. This sample yields 250,000 to 300,000 clones, of which around 85% are seen a single time; less than 1.2% belongs to the top ten. What was sequenced was PBMCs. The receptor set was obtained from a young woman in good health and CMV-seronegative. The CDR3 runs from the conserved cysteine through the conserved F or W. The D gene is left open where the match is weak. Clone size appears in some rows only: once, few, many, or a class for an expanded clone.

TRBJ2-3 . . TRBV5-1 CASSLDGGRGNTQYF TGCGCCAGCAGCTTGGACGGGGGTCGGGGTAATACGCAGTATTTT
TRBJ2-7 TRBD1 . TRBV5-4 CASSFGTVSYEQYF TGTGCCAGCAGCTTTGGGACAGTCTCCTACGAGCAGTACTTC
TRBJ2-7 TRBD2 . TRBV2 CASRSGSYEQYF TGTGCCAGCAGGAGCGGGAGCTACGAGCAGTACTTC
TRBJ1-2 . . TRBV19 CASSIGGGSGYGYTF TGTGCCAGTAGTATAGGGGGGGGCTCCGGCTATGGCTACACCTTC
TRBJ1-5 TRBD1 . TRBV27 CASSLFGGGIGQPQHF TGTGCCAGCAGTTTATTCGGAGGGGGCATAGGGCAGCCCCAGCATTTT
TRBJ2-5 TRBD2 . TRBV30 CAWSYGTSIYYQETQYF TGTGCCTGGAGTTATGGGACTAGCATTTATTACCAAGAGACCCAGTACTTC
TRBJ2-7 TRBD2 . TRBV7-2 CASSIGLAESYEQYF TGTGCCAGCAGCATAGGACTAGCGGAATCCTACGAGCAGTACTTC
TRBJ2-5 . . TRBV11-3 CASSFLRDGTQYF TGTGCCAGCAGCTTCCTCAGGGATGGGACCCAGTACTTC
TRBJ2-7 . . TRBV6-1 CASSGTRDTLSYEQYF TGTGCCAGCAGTGGAACTCGGGACACCCTTTCCTACGAGCAGTACTTC
TRBJ1-2 TRBD1 . TRBV9 CASSQTGGKGYGYTF TGTGCCAGCAGCCAGACAGGGGGGAAGGGCTATGGCTACACCTTC
TRBJ1-2 TRBD1 . TRBV18 CASSPIRQGEGYTF TGTGCCAGCTCACCAATAAGACAGGGTGAGGGCTACACCTTC
TRBJ1-5 . . TRBV30 CAWSPDSFNQPQHF TGTGCCTGGAGTCCTGATAGTTTTAATCAGCCCCAGCATTTT
TRBJ1-5 . . TRBV5-6 CASSSGAITNQPQHF TGTGCCAGCAGCTCCGGAGCCATTACCAATCAGCCCCAGCATTTT
TRBJ1-4 . . TRBV7-6 CASSSEAGLGEKLFF TGTGCCAGCAGCTCTGAGGCGGGATTAGGTGAAAAACTGTTTTTT
TRBJ2-2 TRBD2 . TRBV5-1 CASSLTSGSYTGELFF TGCGCCAGCAGCTTAACTAGCGGGAGTTACACCGGGGAGCTGTTTTTT
TRBJ2-7 TRBD2 . TRBV7-6 CASSLGSGISYEQYF TGTGCCAGCAGCTTAGGTAGCGGGATAAGCTACGAGCAGTACTTC
TRBJ2-7 TRBD1 . TRBV28 CASSLRDRGSSYEQYF TGTGCCAGCAGTTTGCGAGACAGGGGTTCTAGTTACGAGCAGTACTTC
TRBJ2-7 TRBD1 . TRBV6-5 CASSYGTGWSYEQYF TGTGCCAGCAGTTACGGGACAGGGTGGTCCTACGAGCAGTACTTC
TRBJ2-2 . medium-sized TRBV14 CASSQGGRELFF TGTGCCAGCAGCCAAGGGGGCCGGGAGCTGTTTTTT
TRBJ2-1 . . TRBV27 CASSSTEPRQFF TGTGCCAGCAGTTCGACGGAGCCGCGGCAGTTCTTC
TRBJ2-7 TRBD1 . TRBV6-5 CASSYHITGQGYEQYF TGTGCCAGCAGTTACCACATCACCGGACAGGGCTACGAGCAGTACTTC
TRBJ2-7 . . TRBV18 CASSSRLYEQYF TGTGCCAGCTCATCGCGACTCTACGAGCAGTACTTC
TRBJ2-5 TRBD1 . TRBV2 CASSEQGAQWGYF TGTGCCAGCAGTGAACAGGGGGCACAGTGGGGGTACTTC
TRBJ1-2 TRBD1 . TRBV5-3 CARSLDDRGLLSYTF TGTGCCAGAAGCTTGGATGACAGGGGGCTTCTAAGCTACACCTTC
TRBJ1-1 . . TRBV6-5 CASSYLMDKNTEAFF TGTGCCAGCAGTTACCTTATGGACAAGAACACTGAAGCTTTCTTT
TRBJ2-1 . . TRBV6-1 CASSGAGGQGSEQFF TGTGCCAGCAGTGGCGCAGGGGGGCAGGGTTCTGAGCAGTTCTTC
TRBJ2-3 TRBD2 once TRBV18 CASSPPSGTSTDTQYF TGTGCCAGCTCACCACCGAGCGGGACCAGCACAGATACGCAGTATTTT
TRBJ1-1 TRBD1 . TRBV4-3 CASSQGTGGYTEAFF TGCGCCAGCAGCCAAGGTACAGGGGGCTACACTGAAGCTTTCTTT
TRBJ2-7 . . TRBV28 CASSHRWTVSYEQYF TGTGCCAGCAGCCATCGATGGACAGTCTCCTACGAGCAGTACTTC
TRBJ1-1 . . TRBV11-3 CASSLRGSEAFF TGTGCCAGCAGCTTAAGGGGGAGTGAAGCTTTCTTT
TRBJ2-1 . . TRBV11-2 CASSLATVYSYNEQFF TGTGCCAGCAGCTTAGCCACGGTTTACTCCTACAATGAGCAGTTCTTC
TRBJ1-1 . . TRBV19 CASSGQRTEAFF TGTGCCAGTAGCGGACAGAGGACTGAAGCTTTCTTT
TRBJ2-2 . . TRBV27 CASSLQGYGELFF TGTGCCAGCAGTTTACAGGGGTACGGGGAGCTGTTTTTT
TRBJ2-5 TRBD2 . TRBV5-1 CASMTSGREETQYF TGCGCCAGCATGACTAGCGGGAGGGAAGAGACCCAGTACTTC
TRBJ2-7 . . TRBV4-3 CASSQDSGSSYEQYF TGCGCCAGCAGCCAAGATAGCGGAAGCTCCTACGAGCAGTACTTC
TRBJ2-7 . . TRBV30 CAWSVKQGLYEQYF TGTGCCTGGAGTGTAAAACAGGGCCTCTACGAGCAGTACTTC
TRBJ2-1 . . TRBV7-6 CASSASQNSEQFF TGTGCCAGCAGCGCCTCCCAGAATTCTGAGCAGTTCTTC
TRBJ2-3 . . TRBV5-1 CASSLAQDTQYF TGCGCCAGCAGCTTGGCCCAAGATACGCAGTATTTT
TRBJ2-3 . once TRBV4-3 CASSRTLTSTDTQYF TGCGCCAGCAGCCGCACCCTTACTAGCACAGATACGCAGTATTTT
TRBJ2-1 TRBD2 . TRBV5-6 CASSLGATSVSSYNEQFF TGTGCCAGCAGCTTGGGGGCCACTAGCGTCAGCTCCTACAATGAGCAGTTCTTC
TRBJ2-2 TRBD2 . TRBV27 CASSLRGTSGGLANTGELFF TGTGCCAGCAGTTTAAGGGGGACTAGCGGGGGCCTCGCGAACACCGGGGAGCTGTTTTTT
TRBJ1-3 . . TRBV11-2 CASSLALSSGNTIYF TGTGCCAGCAGCTTAGCCCTGTCCTCTGGAAACACCATATATTTT
TRBJ1-1 . few TRBV18 CASSPASAFEAFF TGTGCCAGCTCACCGGCCAGCGCCTTTGAAGCTTTCTTT
TRBJ2-1 TRBD1 . TRBV6-5 CASSYQRGPGNEQFF TGTGCCAGCAGTTATCAGAGGGGGCCAGGCAATGAGCAGTTCTTC
TRBJ2-5 TRBD2 . TRBV7-6 CASSLGLAGGLGETQYF TGTGCCAGCAGCTTAGGTCTAGCGGGGGGGCTCGGAGAGACCCAGTACTTC
TRBJ2-7 . . TRBV4-1 CASSHGLAGRGEQYF TGCGCCAGCAGCCATGGCCTGGCGGGAAGAGGGGAGCAGTACTTC
TRBJ2-3 TRBD2 once TRBV9 CASSPQTSASDTQYF TGTGCCAGCAGCCCGCAGACTAGCGCCTCAGATACGCAGTATTTT
TRBJ1-2 . . TRBV5-6 CASSRPTANYGYTF TGTGCCAGCAGCCGGCCGACAGCTAACTATGGCTACACCTTC
TRBJ2-3 TRBD2 . TRBV28 CASSSATSGGADTQYF TGTGCCAGCAGTTCCGCAACTAGCGGGGGGGCAGATACGCAGTATTTT
TRBJ2-7 . . TRBV18 CASSPAGPF TGTGCCAGCTCACCAGCGGGGCCCTTC
TRBJ2-5 TRBD2 . TRBV2 CATGLRESRETQYF TGTGCCACCGGGTTGCGGGAGAGTAGAGAGACCCAGTACTTC
TRBJ1-1 TRBD1 . TRBV29-1 CSAGDRGRESAFF TGCAGCGCGGGGGACAGGGGGAGGGAGAGTGCTTTCTTT
TRBJ2-7 . . TRBV6-1 CASSSRDSSVYEQYF TGTGCCAGCAGCTCCCGGGACTCTTCAGTATACGAGCAGTACTTC
TRBJ1-5 . . TRBV7-9 CASSLAYGEGPQHF TGTGCCAGCAGCTTAGCGTACGGTGAGGGGCCCCAGCATTTT
TRBJ1-4 TRBD1 . TRBV9 CASSVDRDSEKLFF TGTGCCAGCAGCGTTGACAGGGATTCTGAAAAACTGTTTTTT
TRBJ2-7 TRBD2 . TRBV6-1 CASSFSGITYEQYF TGTGCCAGCAGTTTTAGCGGGATTACCTACGAGCAGTACTTC